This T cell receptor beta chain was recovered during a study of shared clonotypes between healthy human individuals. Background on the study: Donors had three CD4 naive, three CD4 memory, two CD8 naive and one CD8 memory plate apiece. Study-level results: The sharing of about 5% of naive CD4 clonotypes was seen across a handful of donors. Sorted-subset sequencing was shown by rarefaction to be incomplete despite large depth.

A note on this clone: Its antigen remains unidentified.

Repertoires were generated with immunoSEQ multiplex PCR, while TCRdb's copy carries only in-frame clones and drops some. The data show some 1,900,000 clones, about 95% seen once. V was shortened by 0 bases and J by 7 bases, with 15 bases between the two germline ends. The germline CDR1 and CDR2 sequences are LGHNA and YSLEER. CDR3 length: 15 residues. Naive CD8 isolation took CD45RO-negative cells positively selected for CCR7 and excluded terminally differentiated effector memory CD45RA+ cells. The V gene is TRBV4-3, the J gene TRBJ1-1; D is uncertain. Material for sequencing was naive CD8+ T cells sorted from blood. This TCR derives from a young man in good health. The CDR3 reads CASSQDLVGDVEAFF. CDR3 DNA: TGCGCCAGCAGCCAAGATTTGGTAGGTGATGTTGAAGCTTTCTTT.